The rows below give T cell receptor beta chains drawn from one sample of a study of T cells after yellow fever vaccination. Using its own MiXCR run on the 5' RACE reads, TCRdb lists one record per CDR3 protein. This sample carries 500,000 to 650,000 distinct CDR3 sequences, around 16% of them seen once, and the ten largest clones take around a sixth. Specimen: PBMCs, collected less than 6 days after the first yellow fever vaccination. The receptors were sampled from a man aged 18 to 29 who received the YFV17D yellow fever vaccine. The CDR3 runs from the conserved cysteine through the conserved F or W. D genes are given only for firm matches. A row's size may be missing; if present it is once, few, many or a size class.

D gene	clone size	V gene	J gene	CDR3 protein	CDR3 DNA
TRBD1	-	TRBV11-2	TRBJ1-1	CASSPDRVQAFF	TGTGCCAGCAGCCCAGACAGGGTACAAGCTTTCTTT
TRBD2	few	TRBV9	TRBJ2-1	CASSVQAGDPYNEQFF	TGTGCCAGCAGCGTGCAAGCGGGGGATCCCTACAATGAGCAGTTCTTC
TRBD2	-	TRBV29-1	TRBJ2-5	CSVVGLAGSGTQYF	TGCAGCGTTGTAGGGCTAGCGGGGTCAGGGACCCAGTACTTC
-	-	TRBV2	TRBJ2-2	CASVWTDSNTGELFF	TGTGCCAGCGTCTGGACAGACTCGAACACCGGGGAGCTGTTTTTT
TRBD2	many	TRBV12-3/TRBV12-4	TRBJ2-1	CASSLVLAGGRYNEQFF	TGTGCCAGCAGTTTAGTCCTAGCGGGGGGAAGGTACAATGAGCAGTTCTTC
-	many	TRBV5-1	TRBJ2-5	CASSFLGTQYF	TGTGCCAGCAGTTTCTTGGGGACCCAGTACTTC
-	-	TRBV4-2	TRBJ1-5	CASSQDPGAVNQPQHF	TGTGCCAGCAGCCAAGATCCGGGGGCGGTCAATCAGCCCCAGCATTTT
TRBD1	few	TRBV5-4	TRBJ2-2	CASSTGQATNTGELFF	TGTGCCAGCAGCACGGGACAGGCAACCAACACCGGGGAGCTGTTTTTT
-	-	TRBV2	TRBJ1-5	CASHGLYSNQPQHF	TGTGCCAGCCATGGGCTCTATAGCAATCAGCCCCAGCATTTT
-	few	TRBV20-1	TRBJ2-1	CSPQGRSNEQFF	TGCAGTCCCCAGGGGCGAAGTAATGAGCAGTTCTTC
TRBD1	-	TRBV6-1	TRBJ2-6	CASRLGQAGANVLTF	TGTGCCAGCAGGCTCGGACAGGCTGGGGCCAACGTCCTGACTTTC
-	few	TRBV5-1	TRBJ1-1	CASSLESGNEAFF	TGCGCCAGCAGCTTGGAGTCGGGGAATGAAGCTTTCTTT
TRBD1	few	TRBV6-2/TRBV6-3	TRBJ1-1	CASSYKPGQYTEAFF	TGTGCCAGCAGTTATAAGCCGGGACAGTACACTGAAGCTTTCTTT
TRBD1	-	TRBV9	TRBJ2-1	CASSVDRGLSNEQFF	TGTGCCAGCAGCGTGGACAGGGGGTTAAGCAATGAGCAGTTCTTC